Shown below are 19 T cell receptor beta chains from a single sample sequenced in a study of blood T cell repertoires in COVID-19. TCRdb's table, derived via immunoSEQ multiplex PCR, lists solely in-frame clones and lacks some. Of tens of thousands of clones listed, about nine tenths were seen once; the top ten hold about 2.8%. The sample comprised peripheral blood. The receptors shown here come from an elderly woman with COVID-19, enrolled during active disease.

V usage is TRBV7-9 and J usage is TRBJ1-1; 9 positions agree with TRBD1. The CDR3 contains 14 residues. CDR1 and CDR2 (germline): SEHNR, FQNEAQ (reference sequence). The V segment lost 6 bases and the J segment 7 bases; nucleotides outside the gene matches: 9. The CDR3 DNA sequence: TGTGCCAGCAGTTCCCCGGGACAGGGCATTGAAGCTTTCTTT. This translates into CASSSPGQGIEAFF.

The genes are TRBV9 and TRBJ2-7, with TRBD1 matching over 9 bases. The germline V gene has CDR1 SGDLS and CDR2 YYNGEE. This CDR3 region has 14 residues. Unmatched junction bases numbered 4, after V lost 3 bases and J lost 3 bases. The CDR3 region is CASSAGTGNYEQYF. For the CDR3, the DNA is TGTGCCAGCAGCGCCGGGACAGGGAACTACGAGCAGTACTTC.

The chain employs TRBV6-5 and TRBJ1-1; D gene uncertain. Trimming pared 0 bases from V and 3 bases from J, leaving 11 bases between. The CDR3 spans 15 residues. Germline CDR1 is MNHEY and CDR2 is SVGAGI. The CDR3 DNA follows: TGTGCCAGCAGTTACTCTCCGGGGATGGACACTGAAGCTTTCTTT. Translated: CASSYSPGMDTEAFF.

This clone was observed a few times. In DNA form, the CDR3 reads TGTGCCAGCAGTTACTCTCAGGACACTGAAGCTTTCTTT. Encoded protein: CASSYSQDTEAFF. The chain carries TRBV6-5 and TRBJ1-1; D unresolved. The V and J ends lost 0 bases and 3 bases respectively, with 5 bases between them. This CDR3 has 13 amino acids. Germline assignment: CDR1 MNHEY and CDR2 SVGAGI.

This clone appeared a single time. CDR3 nucleotide sequence: TGTGCCAGCAGCCGAAGCGGGAGGGAAACCTACGAGCAGTACTTC. Translated, it gives CASSRSGRETYEQYF. The chain has TRBV4-2 and TRBJ2-7, with 10 bases identical to TRBD2. V dropped 4 bases and J dropped 2; count of bases not matched to a gene: 5. The V gene's germline CDR1 is LGHNA and CDR2 YNFKEQ. The CDR3 has 15 residues.

This chain connects TRBV28 to TRBJ1-5, with 9 bases aligning to TRBD1. CDR1 and CDR2 (germline): MDHEN, SYDVKM. V dropped 5 bases and J dropped 5; count of bases not matched to a gene: 7. The CDR3 is made up of 15 amino acids. CDR3 amino acids: CASSERDRVDQPQHF. As DNA, the CDR3 is TGTGCCAGCAGTGAACGGGACAGGGTGGATCAGCCCCAGCATTTT. Full variable domain (remainder filled in from reference TRBV28 and TRBJ1-5): DVKVTQSSRYLVKRTGEKVFLECVQDMDHENMFWYRQDPGLGLRLIYFSYDVKMKEKGDIPEGYSVSREKKERFSLILESASTNQTSMYLCASSERDRVDQPQHFGDGTRLSIL.

CDR3 coding DNA: TGTGCCAGCAGCGTAGATAACAGAAGGTGGGAGACCCAGTACTTC. Amino acid sequence: CASSVDNRRWETQYF. V is TRBV9 and J is TRBJ2-5, with D unclear. V lost 0 bases and J lost 5, with 14 bases in between. Germline CDR1 SGDLS, CDR2 YYNGEE. The CDR3 runs to 15 residues.

The rearrangement joins TRBV6-6 to TRBJ1-4; the match to TRBD1 covers 8 bases. Trimming took 6 bases from V and 3 from J; bases not matched to a gene: 6. This CDR3 is 15 amino acids long. CDR1 is MNHNY and CDR2 is SVGAGI in the germline V gene (reference sequence). The CDR3: CASRRPGQANEKLFF. Written as DNA, the CDR3 is TGTGCCAGCAGACGGCCGGGACAGGCTAATGAAAAACTGTTTTTT.

The gene calls are TRBV5-4 and TRBJ2-5; TRBD2 matches 8 bases. Germline V gene sequence: CDR1 SGHNT, CDR2 YYREEE (reference sequence). V trimming: 0 bases; J trimming: 2 bases; junction bases outside the gene matches: 0. The CDR3 runs 14 residues. The CDR3 sequence: CASSLAGGQETQYF. CDR3 bases: TGTGCCAGCAGCTTGGCGGGGGGGCAAGAGACCCAGTACTTC.

This clone was seen only once. J is TRBJ2-7 and V is TRBV6-5; 12 bases fit TRBD2. This CDR3 is built from 14 residues. Germline lookup yields CDR1 MNHEY and CDR2 SVGAGI. V dropped 6 bases and J dropped 7; count of bases not matched to a gene: 7. CDR3 sequence: CASSRTSGVGEQYF. In DNA form, the CDR3 reads TGTGCCAGCAGCCGGACTAGCGGGGTGGGAGAGCAGTACTTC.

The sample holds a few counts of this clone. V and J are TRBV9 and TRBJ1-4; TRBD1 agrees at 7 bases. The CDR3 loop spans 16 amino acids. Germline CDR1 and CDR2: SGDLS and YYNGEE. The V segment lost 3 bases and the J segment 2 bases; nucleotides outside the gene matches: 7. The CDR3 sequence is CASSATGFTTNEKLFF. The CDR3 DNA sequence: TGTGCCAGCAGCGCGACAGGGTTTACGACTAATGAAAAACTGTTTTTT. The entire variable domain, with the rest obtained from reference TRBV9 and TRBJ1-4, is as follows: DSGVTQTPKHLITATGQRVTLRCSPRSGDLSVYWYQQSLDQGLQFLIQYYNGEERAKGNILERFSAQQFPDLHSELNLSSLELGDSALYFCASSATGFTTNEKLFFGSGTQLSVL.

The rearrangement joins TRBV6-5 to TRBJ2-7, with 7 nucleotides matching TRBD1. V gave up 8 bases and J gave up 4 bases; unmatched junction bases: 11. Germline V gene sequence: CDR1 MNHEY, CDR2 SVGAGI. The CDR3 totals 14 residues. The CDR3 region has the DNA TGTGCCAGCGGTAGACAGGGAAGAACTTACGAGCAGTACTTC. It yields the protein CASGRQGRTYEQYF.

The V and J genes are TRBV10-3 and TRBJ2-1; 12 bases line up with TRBD2. V dropped 4 bases and J dropped 8; count of bases not matched to a gene: 3. The CDR3 length is 14 residues. CDR1 is ENHRY and CDR2 is SYGVKD in the germline V gene. CDR3 DNA sequence: TGTGCCATCAGTGGACTAGCGGGAGAGGATGAGCAGTTCTTC. Amino acids: CAISGLAGEDEQFF.

The chain couples TRBV12-3 or TRBV12-4 to TRBJ1-1, with a possible D match to TRBD1 (5 bases). CDR3 length: 13 amino acids. Between the trimmed V and J ends, which lost 6 bases and 1 base, there was a span of 9 bases. The CDR3 nucleotides read TGTGCCAGCAGGGGGCCGGAGAACACTGAAGCTTTCTTT. As protein: CASRGPENTEAFF.

The CDR3 bases are TGTGCCAGTAGTATAGTGGTAACAACCCACAATGAGCAGTTCTTC. Amino acids: CASSIVVTTHNEQFF. The gene calls are TRBV19 and TRBJ2-1; D is unresolved. The V end was cut by 1 base, the J end by 5 bases, with 12 bases between. CDR1 LNHDA and CDR2 SQIVND come from the germline V gene (reference sequence). CDR3 size: 15 residues.

The gene calls are TRBV5-4 and TRBJ2-1; 14 bases fit TRBD2. The CDR3 spans 16 residues. The ends lost 4 bases at V and 5 bases at J; junction bases unmatched: 5. Germline assignment: CDR1 SGHNT and CDR2 YYREEE (reference sequence). Here the CDR3 DNA reads TGTGCCAGCAGCCCGACTAGCGGGAGGGTGGACAATGAGCAGTTCTTC. Amino acid sequence: CASSPTSGRVDNEQFF.

The chain carries TRBV11-3 and TRBJ2-5; 10 bases match TRBD2. V gave up 4 bases and J gave up 7 bases; unmatched junction bases: 12. Germline V gives CDR1 SGHNT, CDR2 YENEEA. CDR3 length: 16 amino acids. CDR3 sequence (DNA): TGTGCCAGCAGCTCCGGGGGAGCGGGGGGGGGCGCGACCCAGTACTTC. It yields the protein CASSSGGAGGGATQYF.

This chain uses TRBV3-1 (or the pseudogene TRBV3-2) with TRBJ2-1; TRBD2 might be the D (5 bases). With 3 bases removed from V and 15 bases from J, the gap between germline ends came to 15 bases. CDR1 is LGHDT and CDR2 is YNNKEL in the germline V gene (reference sequence). CDR3 length: 12 residues. CDR3 sequence (DNA): TGTGCCAGCAGCCAGGCTGGAGGACTGGGGTTCTTC. This translates into CASSQAGGLGFF.

As for this clone: Given a much more abundant clone one base away, this may be a read error. J is TRBJ2-3 and V is TRBV7-8; possibly TRBD2 for D (6 bases). The V end was cut by 5 bases, the J end by 6 bases, with 9 bases between. The germline V gene encodes CDR1 SGHVS and CDR2 FQNEAQ. The CDR3 loop spans 12 amino acids. The CDR3 spells CASSPGRDTQYF. CDR3 sequence (DNA): TGTGCCAGCAGCCCGGGGAGGGATACGCAGTATTTT.